This is a list of T cell receptor beta chains from one sample in a study of EBV T-cell therapy then PD-1 blockade in nasopharyngeal carcinoma. These receptors' targets are unknown. Method: immunoSEQ multiplex PCR; TCRdb's copy keeps in-frame clones and lacks some. The data hold 11,000 to 15,000 clones, with roughly 84% observed a single time. Sequenced here: CD8+ T cells from blood, sampled around day 100 from a patient whose treatment included autologous EBV-specific T cells and nivolumab. Source of these receptors: a man aged 40-49 years with nasopharyngeal carcinoma. Both conserved end residues are part of each CDR3. The D gene is left open where the match is weak. A row's size may be missing; if present it is once, few, many or a size class.

cdr3_aa	cdr3_nt	v_call	j_call	d_call	clone_size
CASSTREQETQYF	TGTGCCAGCAGTACCAGGGAGCAAGAGACCCAGTACTTC	TRBV6-2/TRBV6-3	TRBJ2-5	NA	NA
CASRDRGMNTEAFF	TGTGCCAGTAGGGACAGGGGAATGAACACTGAAGCTTTCTTT	TRBV27	TRBJ1-1	TRBD1	once
CASMAWDYGYTF	TGTGCCAGCATGGCCTGGGACTATGGCTACACCTTC	TRBV6-5	TRBJ1-2	NA	NA
CSVDERYNEQFF	TGCAGCGTTGACGAAAGATACAATGAGCAGTTCTTC	TRBV29-1	TRBJ2-1	NA	NA
CAWSPVGNTIYF	TGTGCCTGGAGCCCCGTAGGAAACACCATATATTTT	TRBV30	TRBJ1-3	NA	NA
CASSRSGDNSPLHF	TGTGCCAGTAGTCGGTCGGGTGATAATTCACCCCTCCACTTT	TRBV19	TRBJ1-6	NA	NA
CAARTGLHQPQHF	TGTGCCGCCAGAACAGGGTTGCATCAGCCCCAGCATTTT	TRBV2	TRBJ1-5	NA	large
CASSPTSLGLETQYF	TGTGCCAGCAGCCCGACTAGCCTTGGATTGGAGACCCAGTACTTC	TRBV7-8	TRBJ2-5	TRBD2	once
CASSSKGTALYGYTF	TGTGCCAGCAGCAGTAAGGGGACAGCGCTTTATGGCTACACCTTC	TRBV28	TRBJ1-2	TRBD1	NA
CASSDSAGSTDTQYF	TGTGCCAGCAGTGACTCGGCGGGGTCAACAGATACGCAGTATTTT	TRBV6-4	TRBJ2-3	NA	NA
CSASLPGTGNQPQHF	TGCAGTGCTAGTTTACCCGGTACGGGCAATCAGCCCCAGCATTTT	TRBV20-1	TRBJ1-5	NA	NA
CASPAKTTSDEQFF	TGTGCCAGCCCTGCGAAGACCACGTCCGATGAGCAGTTCTTC	TRBV2	TRBJ2-1	NA	NA
CASSQDPTSGYEQYF	TGTGCCAGCAGCCAAGATCCTACTAGCGGCTACGAGCAGTACTTC	TRBV4-2	TRBJ2-7	TRBD2	NA
CASSQISDPAYEQYF	TGCGCCAGCAGCCAAATTTCGGACCCGGCGTACGAGCAGTACTTC	TRBV4-1	TRBJ2-7	NA	NA
CATSRGRPWETQYF	TGTGCCACCAGTCGGGGGCGACCCTGGGAGACCCAGTACTTC	TRBV7-9	TRBJ2-5	NA	NA
CASSPAIGTSAHEQFF	TGTGCCAGCAGCCCTGCTATCGGGACTAGCGCCCATGAGCAGTTCTTC	TRBV4-2	TRBJ2-1	TRBD2	NA
CASISNEQFF	TGTGCCAGCATAAGCAATGAGCAGTTCTTC	TRBV2	TRBJ2-1	NA	NA
CASSEVAGGNNQPQHF	TGTGCCAGCAGTGAAGTGGCAGGGGGCAACAATCAGCCCCAGCATTTT	TRBV6-1	TRBJ1-5	TRBD1	NA
CASSDEGGNNQPQHF	TGTGCCAGCAGTGATGAGGGGGGAAACAATCAGCCCCAGCATTTT	TRBV25-1	TRBJ1-5	NA	NA
CATRTTGVPYEQYF	TGTGCCACCAGAACCACAGGGGTCCCCTACGAGCAGTACTTC	TRBV15	TRBJ2-7	TRBD1	NA
CASSFVTGRGYGYTF	TGCGCCAGCAGCTTTGTGACAGGGAGGGGATATGGCTACACCTTC	TRBV5-1	TRBJ1-2	TRBD1	once
CASAARGQNTGELFF	TGTGCCAGCGCTGCGAGGGGGCAAAACACCGGGGAGCTGTTTTTT	TRBV6-5	TRBJ2-2	TRBD1	NA